This TCR beta chain emerged from a study of siplizumab effects on memory and regulatory T cells. Overall study results and limits: Unstimulated subsets contained matches for only a minor fraction of alloreactive clones. Researchers did not confirm the suppressive function of proliferating Tregs from siplizumab cultures.

As concerns this clone: Its antigen remains unknown.

Germline V lookup: CDR1 ENHRY, CDR2 SYGVKD. Trimming took 0 bases from V and 4 from J; bases not matched to a gene: 6. The CDR3 has 16 amino acids. The protocol was immunoSEQ multiplex PCR, while the TCRdb copy is restricted to in-frame clones and leaves out a portion. The table lists over 80,000 clones, just under 95% of them singletons, with roughly 1.3% in the top ten. This sequence was found in a human donor in good health. The chain joins TRBV10-3 to TRBJ2-3; 8 nucleotides match TRBD2. The sample was non-Treg CD4+ T cells sorted from blood. The CDR3 is CAISESTSVGADTQYF. CDR3 DNA: TGTGCCATCAGTGAGTCGACTAGCGTGGGTGCAGATACGCAGTATTTT.